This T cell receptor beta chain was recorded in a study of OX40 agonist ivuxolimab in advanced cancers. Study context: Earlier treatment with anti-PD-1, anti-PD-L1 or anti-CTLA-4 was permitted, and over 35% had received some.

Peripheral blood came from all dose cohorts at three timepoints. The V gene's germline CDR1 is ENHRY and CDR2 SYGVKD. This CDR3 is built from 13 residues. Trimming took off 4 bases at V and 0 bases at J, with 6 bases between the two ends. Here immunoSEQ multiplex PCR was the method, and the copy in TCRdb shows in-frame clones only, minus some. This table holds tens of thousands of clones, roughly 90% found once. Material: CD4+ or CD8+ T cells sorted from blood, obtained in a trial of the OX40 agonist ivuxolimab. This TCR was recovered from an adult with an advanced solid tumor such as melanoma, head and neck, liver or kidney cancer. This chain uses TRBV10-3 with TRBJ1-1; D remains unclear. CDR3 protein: CAISADLNTEAFF. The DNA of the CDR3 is TGTGCCATCAGTGCTGATTTGAACACTGAAGCTTTCTTT.